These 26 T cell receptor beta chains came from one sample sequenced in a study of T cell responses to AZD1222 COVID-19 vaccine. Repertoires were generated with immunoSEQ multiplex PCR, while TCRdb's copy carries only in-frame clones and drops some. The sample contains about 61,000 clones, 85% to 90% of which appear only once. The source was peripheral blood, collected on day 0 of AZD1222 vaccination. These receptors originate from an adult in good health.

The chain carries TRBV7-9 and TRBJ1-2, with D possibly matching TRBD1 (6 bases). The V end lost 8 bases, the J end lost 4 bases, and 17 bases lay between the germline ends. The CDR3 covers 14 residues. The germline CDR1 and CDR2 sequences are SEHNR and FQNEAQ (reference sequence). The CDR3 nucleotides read TGTGCCAGCGGACCCACACAGGGCGGCTATGGCTACACCTTC. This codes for CASGPTQGGYGYTF.

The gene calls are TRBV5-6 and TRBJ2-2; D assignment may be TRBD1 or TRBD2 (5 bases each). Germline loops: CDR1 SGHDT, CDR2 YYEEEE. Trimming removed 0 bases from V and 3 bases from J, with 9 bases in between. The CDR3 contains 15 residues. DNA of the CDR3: TGTGCCAGCAGCTTGGGCTTGGGGGACACCGGGGAGCTGTTTTTT. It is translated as CASSLGLGDTGELFF.

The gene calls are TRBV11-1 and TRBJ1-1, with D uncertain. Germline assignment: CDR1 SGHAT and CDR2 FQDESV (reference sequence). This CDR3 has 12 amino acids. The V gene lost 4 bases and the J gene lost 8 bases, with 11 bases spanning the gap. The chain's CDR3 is CASSSGRLEAFF. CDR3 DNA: TGTGCCAGCAGCTCCGGACGTCTCGAAGCTTTCTTT.

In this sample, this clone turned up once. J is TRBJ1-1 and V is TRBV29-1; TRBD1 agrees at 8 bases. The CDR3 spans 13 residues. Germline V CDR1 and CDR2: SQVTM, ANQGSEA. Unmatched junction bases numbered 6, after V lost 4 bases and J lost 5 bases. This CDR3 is CSVAWTGQTEAFF. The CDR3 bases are TGCAGCGTTGCCTGGACAGGGCAGACTGAAGCTTTCTTT.

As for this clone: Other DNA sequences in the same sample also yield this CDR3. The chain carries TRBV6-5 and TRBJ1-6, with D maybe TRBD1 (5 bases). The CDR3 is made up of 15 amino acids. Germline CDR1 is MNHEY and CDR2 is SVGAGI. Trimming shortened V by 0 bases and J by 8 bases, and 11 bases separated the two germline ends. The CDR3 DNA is TGTGCCAGCAGTTACTCTAGAACAGGAGATTCACCCCTCCACTTT. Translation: CASSYSRTGDSPLHF.

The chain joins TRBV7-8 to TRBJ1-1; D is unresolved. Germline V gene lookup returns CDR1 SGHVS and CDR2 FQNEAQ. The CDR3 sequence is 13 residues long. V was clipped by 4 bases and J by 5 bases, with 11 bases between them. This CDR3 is CASSSRVVTEAFF. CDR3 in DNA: TGTGCCAGCAGCTCCCGGGTTGTTACTGAAGCTTTCTTT.

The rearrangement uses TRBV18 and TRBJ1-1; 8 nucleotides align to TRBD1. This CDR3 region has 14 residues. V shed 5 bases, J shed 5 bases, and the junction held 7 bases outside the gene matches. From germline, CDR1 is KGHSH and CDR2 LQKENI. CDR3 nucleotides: TGTGCCAGCTCATCGGGACAGGCGAAAACTGAAGCTTTCTTT. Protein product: CASSSGQAKTEAFF.

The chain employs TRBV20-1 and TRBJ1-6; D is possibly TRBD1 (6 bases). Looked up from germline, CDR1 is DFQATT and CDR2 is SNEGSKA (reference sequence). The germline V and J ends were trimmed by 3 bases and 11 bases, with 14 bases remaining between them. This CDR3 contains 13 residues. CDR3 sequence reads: CSASRQESAPLHF. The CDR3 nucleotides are TGCAGTGCTAGTAGACAGGAAAGCGCACCCCTCCACTTT.

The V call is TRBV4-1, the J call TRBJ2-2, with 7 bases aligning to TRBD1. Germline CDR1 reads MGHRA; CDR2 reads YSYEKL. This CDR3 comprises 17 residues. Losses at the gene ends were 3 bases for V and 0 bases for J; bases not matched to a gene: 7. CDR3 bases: TGCGCCAGCAGCCAGAATTCCGGGACAGCGAACACCGGGGAGCTGTTTTTT. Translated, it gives CASSQNSGTANTGELFF.

CDR3 sequence reads: CASIRQGTNTEAFF. The CDR3 DNA sequence: TGTGCCAGCATCAGACAGGGGACGAACACTGAAGCTTTCTTT. This sequence joins TRBV6-5 and TRBJ1-1; 8 nucleotides agree with TRBD1. J gave up 1 base and V 7 bases, and 5 bases lay outside the gene matches. Per the germline V gene, CDR1 is MNHEY and CDR2 is SVGAGI. This CDR3 spans 14 amino acids.

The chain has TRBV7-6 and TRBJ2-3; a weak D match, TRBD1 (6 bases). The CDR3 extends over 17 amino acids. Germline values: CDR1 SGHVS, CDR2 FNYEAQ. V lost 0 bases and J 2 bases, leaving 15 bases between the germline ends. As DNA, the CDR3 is TGTGCCAGCAGCTTAGCGCTGATGGGGGCTAACACAGATACGCAGTATTTT. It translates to CASSLALMGANTDTQYF.

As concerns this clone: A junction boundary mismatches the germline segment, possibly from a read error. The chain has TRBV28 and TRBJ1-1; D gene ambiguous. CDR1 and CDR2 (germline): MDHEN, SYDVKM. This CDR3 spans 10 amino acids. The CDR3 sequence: CASSFGFLQF. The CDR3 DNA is TGTGCCAGCAGTTTCGGTTTCCTCCAATTT.

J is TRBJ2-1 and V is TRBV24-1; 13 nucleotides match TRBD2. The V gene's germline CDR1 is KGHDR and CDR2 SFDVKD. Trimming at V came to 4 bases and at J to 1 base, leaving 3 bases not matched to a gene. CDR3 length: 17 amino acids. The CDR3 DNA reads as TGTGCCACCAGTGACTCGGGACTAGCGGGGTCCTACAATGAGCAGTTCTTC. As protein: CATSDSGLAGSYNEQFF.

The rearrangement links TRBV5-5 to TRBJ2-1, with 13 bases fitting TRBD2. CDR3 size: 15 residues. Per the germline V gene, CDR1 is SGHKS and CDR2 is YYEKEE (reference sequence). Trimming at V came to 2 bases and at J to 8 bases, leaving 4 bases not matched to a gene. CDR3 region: CASSLTSGGAHEQFF. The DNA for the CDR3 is TGTGCCAGCAGCTTAACTAGCGGGGGGGCACATGAGCAGTTCTTC.

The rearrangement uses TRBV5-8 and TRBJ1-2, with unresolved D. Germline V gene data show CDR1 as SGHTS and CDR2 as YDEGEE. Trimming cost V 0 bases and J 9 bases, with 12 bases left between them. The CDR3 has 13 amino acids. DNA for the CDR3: TGTGCCAGCAGCTTGGGTCGGGGATTGAGCTACACCTTC. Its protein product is CASSLGRGLSYTF.

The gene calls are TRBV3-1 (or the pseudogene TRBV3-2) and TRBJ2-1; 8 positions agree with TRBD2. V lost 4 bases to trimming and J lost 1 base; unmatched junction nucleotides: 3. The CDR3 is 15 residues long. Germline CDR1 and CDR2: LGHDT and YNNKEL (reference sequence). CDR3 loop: CASSLRLASYNEQFF. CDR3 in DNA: TGTGCCAGCAGCCTACGACTAGCGTCCTACAATGAGCAGTTCTTC.

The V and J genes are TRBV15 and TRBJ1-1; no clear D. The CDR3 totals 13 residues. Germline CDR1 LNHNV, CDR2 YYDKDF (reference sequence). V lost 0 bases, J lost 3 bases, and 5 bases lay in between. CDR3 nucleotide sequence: TGTGCCACCAGCAGAGATGGGTACACTGAAGCTTTCTTT. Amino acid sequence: CATSRDGYTEAFF.

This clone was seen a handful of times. CDR3 coding DNA: TGTGCCAGCTCACCACCGGTGACAGGGCTAAACACCATATATTTT. This translates into CASSPPVTGLNTIYF. The chain joins TRBV18 to TRBJ1-3; 7 bases align to TRBD1. The V segment lost 0 bases and the J segment 6 bases; nucleotides outside the gene matches: 5. Germline values: CDR1 KGHSH, CDR2 LQKENI. CDR3 length: 15 residues.

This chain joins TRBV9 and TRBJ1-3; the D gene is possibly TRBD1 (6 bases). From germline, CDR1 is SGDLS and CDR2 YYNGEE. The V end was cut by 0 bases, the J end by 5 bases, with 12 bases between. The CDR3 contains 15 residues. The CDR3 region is CASSVGGDNRNTIYF. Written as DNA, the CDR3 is TGTGCCAGCAGCGTAGGTGGGGACAACAGAAACACCATATATTTT.

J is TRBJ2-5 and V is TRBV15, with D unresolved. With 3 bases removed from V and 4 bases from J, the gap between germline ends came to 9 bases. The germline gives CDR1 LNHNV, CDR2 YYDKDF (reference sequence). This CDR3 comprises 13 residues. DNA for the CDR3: TGTGCCACCAGCAGTAGGCCGGGAGAGACCCAGTACTTC. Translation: CATSSRPGETQYF.

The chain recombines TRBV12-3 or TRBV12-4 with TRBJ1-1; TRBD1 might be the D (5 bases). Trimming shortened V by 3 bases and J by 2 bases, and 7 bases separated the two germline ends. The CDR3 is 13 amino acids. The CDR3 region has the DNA TGTGCCAGCAGTTTGCGGGACAACACTGAAGCTTTCTTT. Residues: CASSLRDNTEAFF.

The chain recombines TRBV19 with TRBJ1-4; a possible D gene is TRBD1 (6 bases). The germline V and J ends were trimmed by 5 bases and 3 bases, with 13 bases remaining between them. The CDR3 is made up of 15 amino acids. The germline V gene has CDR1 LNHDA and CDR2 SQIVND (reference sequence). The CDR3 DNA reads TGTGCCAGTAGTTTCTACAGGGCCTCTAATGAAAAACTGTTTTTT. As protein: CASSFYRASNEKLFF.

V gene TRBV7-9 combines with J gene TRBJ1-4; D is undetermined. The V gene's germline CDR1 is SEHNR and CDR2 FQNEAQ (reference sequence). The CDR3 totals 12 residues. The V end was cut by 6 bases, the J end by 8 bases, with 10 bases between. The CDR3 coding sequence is TGTGCCAGCAGTTCGGACCGAGAAAAACTGTTTTTT. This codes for CASSSDREKLFF.

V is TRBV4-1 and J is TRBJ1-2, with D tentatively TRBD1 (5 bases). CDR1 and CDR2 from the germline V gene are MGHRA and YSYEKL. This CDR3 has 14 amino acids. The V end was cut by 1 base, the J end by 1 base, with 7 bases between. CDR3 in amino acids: CASSQGDRNYGYTF. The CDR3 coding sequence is TGCGCCAGCAGCCAAGGGGACCGTAACTATGGCTACACCTTC.

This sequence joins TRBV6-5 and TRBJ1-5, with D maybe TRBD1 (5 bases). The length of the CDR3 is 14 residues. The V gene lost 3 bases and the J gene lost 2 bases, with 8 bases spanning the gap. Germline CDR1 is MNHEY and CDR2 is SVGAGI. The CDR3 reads CASSYSQGNQPQHF. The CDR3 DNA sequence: TGTGCCAGCAGTTATTCACAGGGCAATCAGCCCCAGCATTTT.

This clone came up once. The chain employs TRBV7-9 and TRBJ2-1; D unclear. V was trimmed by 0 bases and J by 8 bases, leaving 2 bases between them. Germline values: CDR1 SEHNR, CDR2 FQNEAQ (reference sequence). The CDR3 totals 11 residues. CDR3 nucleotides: TGTGCCAGCAGCTTAGCGGATGAGCAGTTCTTC. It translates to CASSLADEQFF.